This is a list of T cell receptor beta chains from one sample in a study of vaccination and CD4 T cells after COVID-19. Antigen specificity for these receptors is unknown. TCRdb re-derived calls from the PCR reads in MiXCR, one entry per CDR3 protein. The table includes 9,500 to 12,000 distinct CDR3 sequences, around 60% detected once. Sequenced material: CD4+ T cells from blood, cultured in vitro. These receptors originate from a human donor who had recovered from COVID-19. Both conserved end residues are trimmed from each CDR3. The D gene is left open where the match is weak.

V gene: TRBV20-1; D gene: -; CDR3 protein: SAREQENYGYT
V gene: TRBV20-1; D gene: TRBD1; CDR3 protein: STSAPIQGTEAF
V gene: TRBV7-2; D gene: TRBD1; CDR3 protein: ASSYTGDRRHGYT
V gene: TRBV7-2; D gene: -; CDR3 protein: ASSYDSLSTDTQY
V gene: TRBV30; D gene: -; CDR3 protein: AWNRGTVNYGYT
V gene: TRBV7-3; D gene: TRBD1; CDR3 protein: ASSLEGANTEAF
V gene: TRBV7-2; D gene: -; CDR3 protein: ASSHYYEQF
V gene: TRBV7-2; D gene: -; CDR3 protein: ASSQKRSGLYEQY
V gene: TRBV19; D gene: TRBD2; CDR3 protein: ASSQRERETQY
V gene: TRBV15; D gene: -; CDR3 protein: ATSRALGAQY
V gene: TRBV27; D gene: TRBD1; CDR3 protein: ASTGSIGDREGNYGYT
V gene: TRBV27; D gene: TRBD1; CDR3 protein: ASAWAGGPYEQY
V gene: TRBV2; D gene: TRBD1; CDR3 protein: ASSQTGNYGYT
V gene: TRBV5-1; D gene: -; CDR3 protein: ATSDNFYGYT
V gene: TRBV7-9; D gene: -; CDR3 protein: ASSLGFNYEQY
V gene: TRBV11-3; D gene: -; CDR3 protein: ASSSPLTRPDTQY
V gene: TRBV7-2; D gene: -; CDR3 protein: ASSLHGTEAF
V gene: TRBV20-1; D gene: TRBD1; CDR3 protein: SAIEGAIKEKLF
V gene: TRBV3-1; D gene: TRBD1; CDR3 protein: ASSQPTGNGGYT
V gene: TRBV12-3/TRBV12-4; D gene: -; CDR3 protein: ASSSLGRGGNEQF
V gene: TRBV24-1; D gene: TRBD1; CDR3 protein: ATSDGGTGEADTQY
V gene: TRBV25-1; D gene: TRBD2; CDR3 protein: ASSEWEGPTDTQY
V gene: TRBV12-3/TRBV12-4; D gene: -; CDR3 protein: ASSLLRGSNSPLH